The 10 T cell receptor beta chains listed next were all sequenced from one sample in a study of PD-L1 blockade in urothelial cancer. Sequencing used immunoSEQ multiplex PCR; TCRdb keeps in-frame clones, though not all of them. The data show around 66,000 clones, roughly 90% seen once. Stated time point: peripheral blood 6 weeks after treatment start. The source material was PBMCs, sampled around atezolizumab (anti-PD-L1) treatment. The source of these receptors is a man aged 55-75 years with urothelial cancer.

The CDR3 is CASSLSGGGQPQHF. The CDR3 nucleotides are TGTGCCAGTAGTCTAAGCGGCGGGGGGCAGCCCCAGCATTTT. The chain uses TRBV19 and TRBJ1-5; D may be TRBD1 (5 bases). Trimming took off 5 bases at V and 7 bases at J, with 15 bases between the two ends. Germline V lookup: CDR1 LNHDA, CDR2 SQIVND (reference sequence). This CDR3 is built from 14 residues.

The chain has TRBV7-2 and TRBJ1-5, with 7 bases aligning to TRBD1. V gave up 5 bases and J gave up 1 base; unmatched junction bases: 8. The CDR3 totals 16 residues. The V gene's germline CDR1 is SGHTA and CDR2 FQGNSA. The CDR3 DNA sequence: TGTGCCAGCAGCATCCGACAGGGTCTGAGCAATCAGCCCCAGCATTTT. It specifies CASSIRQGLSNQPQHF.

J is TRBJ1-5 and V is TRBV5-8; 7 bases are shared with TRBD1. The germline V gene has CDR1 SGHTS and CDR2 YDEGEE. The CDR3 is 16 amino acids. The trim removed 3 bases at V and 0 bases at J, leaving 6 bases unmatched. CDR3 residues: CASSSSGTVSNQPQHF. The DNA of the CDR3 is TGTGCCAGCAGCTCAAGTGGGACAGTTAGCAATCAGCCCCAGCATTTT.

The V and J genes are TRBV19 and TRBJ1-5; D is perhaps TRBD1 (6 bases). The CDR3 spans 15 residues. V gave up 3 bases and J gave up 0 bases, with 9 bases separating them. Germline CDR1 LNHDA, CDR2 SQIVND (reference sequence). This chain's CDR3 is CASSITGFSNQPQHF. CDR3 nucleotide sequence: TGTGCCAGTAGTATCACAGGGTTTAGCAATCAGCCCCAGCATTTT. Filled out from reference TRBV19 and TRBJ1-5, the complete variable domain reads DGGITQSPKYLFRKEGQNVTLSCEQNLNHDAMYWYRQDPGQGLRLIYYSQIVNDFQKGDIAEGYSVSREKKESFPLTVTSAQKNPTAFYLCASSITGFSNQPQHFGDGTRLSIL.

The chain carries TRBV5-6 and TRBJ1-1, with D perhaps TRBD1 (6 bases). Germline V gene sequence: CDR1 SGHDT, CDR2 YYEEEE. The V gene lost 4 bases and the J gene lost 4 bases, with 17 bases spanning the gap. The CDR3 loop spans 15 amino acids. The CDR3 region is CASSVYRVLGTEAFF. As DNA, the CDR3 is TGTGCCAGCAGCGTTTACAGGGTTTTGGGCACTGAAGCTTTCTTT.

The chain couples TRBV12-5 to TRBJ2-4; 7 nucleotides match TRBD2. Germline V CDR1 and CDR2: LGHNT, FRNRAP. The V and J ends lost 7 bases and 7 bases, in that order; junction bases with no gene match: 7. The CDR3 is made up of 13 amino acids. The CDR3 nucleotides read TGTGCTAGTGCACATGGGGGGGTTAACATTCAGTACTTC. Translation: CASAHGGVNIQYF.

The chain combines TRBV14 with TRBJ1-5; 7 bases agree with TRBD1. Trimming at V came to 6 bases and at J to 6 bases, leaving 8 bases not matched to a gene. This CDR3 comprises 14 residues. Germline V gives CDR1 SGHDN, CDR2 FVKESK. The CDR3 loop reads CASSPTGSFQPQHF. The CDR3 bases are TGTGCCAGCAGTCCGACAGGGAGCTTTCAGCCCCAGCATTTT.

The gene calls are TRBV6-5 and TRBJ1-2; the match to TRBD1 covers 9 bases. Trimming cost V 6 bases and J 6 bases; bases outside gene matches: 5. Germline-derived CDR1 and CDR2 are MNHEY and SVGAGI. The CDR3 sequence is 13 residues long. The CDR3 DNA reads as TGTGCCAGCAGACCGGACAGGGGTAATGGCTACACCTTC. Protein product: CASRPDRGNGYTF.

This clone came up once. V usage is TRBV2 and J usage is TRBJ1-2; possibly TRBD1 for D (5 bases). Germline-derived CDR1 and CDR2 are SNHLY and FYNNEI. The CDR3 contains 14 residues. Trimming cost V 1 base and J 4 bases, with 10 bases left between them. Written as DNA, the CDR3 is TGTGCCAGCAGTGAAGGGCTAGGGGTCTATGGCTACACCTTC. It translates to CASSEGLGVYGYTF.

The chain has TRBV5-1 and TRBJ1-2, with D possibly being TRBD1 (6 bases). CDR3 size: 13 residues. V was shortened by 0 bases and J by 3 bases, with 6 bases between the two germline ends. Per germline, CDR1 SGHRS and CDR2 YFSETQ. The CDR3 reads CASSLEGDYGYTF. DNA of the CDR3: TGCGCCAGCAGCTTGGAGGGGGACTATGGCTACACCTTC.